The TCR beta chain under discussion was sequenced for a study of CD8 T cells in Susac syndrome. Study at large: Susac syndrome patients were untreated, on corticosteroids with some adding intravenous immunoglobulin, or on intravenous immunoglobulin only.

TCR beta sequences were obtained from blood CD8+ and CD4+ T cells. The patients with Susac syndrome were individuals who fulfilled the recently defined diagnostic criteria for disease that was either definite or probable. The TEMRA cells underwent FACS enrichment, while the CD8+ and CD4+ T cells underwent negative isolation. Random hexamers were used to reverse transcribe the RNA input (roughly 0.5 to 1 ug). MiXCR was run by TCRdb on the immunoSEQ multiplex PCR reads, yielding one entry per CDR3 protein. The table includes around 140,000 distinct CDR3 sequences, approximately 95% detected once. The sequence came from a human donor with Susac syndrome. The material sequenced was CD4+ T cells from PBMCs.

The DNA of the CDR3 is TGTGCCATCAGTGAGTACGAACAGAATTCACCCCTCCACTTT. It specifies CAISEYEQNSPLHF. The rearrangement links TRBV10-3 to TRBJ1-6; D unresolved. Trimming shortened V by 1 base and J by 7 bases, and 8 bases separated the two germline ends. Germline CDR1 reads ENHRY; CDR2 reads SYGVKD. This CDR3 has 14 amino acids.